These T cell receptor beta chains were read from a single sample in a study of blood T cell repertoires in COVID-19. Here immunoSEQ multiplex PCR was the method, and the copy in TCRdb shows in-frame clones only, minus some. The table has roughly 250,000 clones, about 88% seen once. The sample was peripheral blood. These receptors were taken from a middle-aged woman who had recovered from COVID-19. Each CDR3 is given with its conserved first and last residue. Each record gives: J gene, D gene, V gene, clone size, CDR3 protein, CDR3 DNA. D genes are given only for firm matches. The size entry is marked missing in some rows and otherwise reads once, few, many or a size class.

j_call: TRBJ2-3; d_call: TRBD2; v_call: TRBV7-3; clone_size: NA; cdr3_aa: CASSLGLAGGDTQYF; cdr3_nt: TGTGCCAGCAGCTTGGGACTAGCGGGAGGGGATACGCAGTATTTT
j_call: TRBJ2-1; d_call: TRBD2; v_call: TRBV5-1; clone_size: NA; cdr3_aa: CASRPGTSGNEQFF; cdr3_nt: TGCGCCAGCAGACCGGGGACTAGCGGCAATGAGCAGTTCTTC
j_call: TRBJ1-2; d_call: NA; v_call: TRBV27; clone_size: NA; cdr3_aa: CASSSDRRGGYTF; cdr3_nt: TGTGCCAGCTCCTCAGACAGGCGCGGTGGCTACACCTTC
j_call: TRBJ1-5; d_call: NA; v_call: TRBV6-2/TRBV6-3; clone_size: NA; cdr3_aa: CASSYGGWGNQPQHF; cdr3_nt: TGTGCCAGCAGTTACGGGGGCTGGGGCAATCAGCCCCAGCATTTT
j_call: TRBJ2-5; d_call: NA; v_call: TRBV7-2; clone_size: NA; cdr3_aa: CASRGQVGETQYF; cdr3_nt: TGTGCCAGCAGGGGGCAGGTCGGAGAGACCCAGTACTTC
j_call: TRBJ2-7; d_call: TRBD1; v_call: TRBV28; clone_size: NA; cdr3_aa: CASLTRQGKIYEQYF; cdr3_nt: TGTGCCAGCCTCACCAGACAGGGTAAGATATACGAGCAGTACTTC
j_call: TRBJ1-6; d_call: NA; v_call: TRBV6-1; clone_size: few; cdr3_aa: CASSEFGGGWNNSPLHF; cdr3_nt: TGTGCCAGCAGTGAATTTGGGGGCGGGTGGAATAATTCACCCCTCCACTTT
j_call: TRBJ1-5; d_call: NA; v_call: TRBV6-6; clone_size: NA; cdr3_aa: CASSYSRTNQPQHF; cdr3_nt: TGTGCCAGCAGTTACTCGAGGACAAATCAGCCCCAGCATTTT
j_call: TRBJ2-7; d_call: NA; v_call: TRBV4-3; clone_size: NA; cdr3_aa: CASSQEGPGAEAYEQYF; cdr3_nt: TGCGCCAGCAGCCAAGAGGGGCCAGGGGCGGAAGCCTACGAGCAGTACTTC
j_call: TRBJ2-1; d_call: NA; v_call: TRBV2; clone_size: NA; cdr3_aa: CASSLQPEQFF; cdr3_nt: TGTGCCAGCAGTCTACAGCCAGAGCAGTTCTTC
j_call: TRBJ2-1; d_call: TRBD1; v_call: TRBV5-1; clone_size: NA; cdr3_aa: CASRGGQPWNEQFF; cdr3_nt: TGCGCCAGCAGAGGGGGACAGCCCTGGAATGAGCAGTTCTTC
j_call: TRBJ1-2; d_call: TRBD1; v_call: TRBV24-1; clone_size: NA; cdr3_aa: CATSDADTGARGYTF; cdr3_nt: TGTGCCACCAGTGACGCCGACACAGGGGCACGGGGCTACACCTTC
j_call: TRBJ1-2; d_call: TRBD1; v_call: TRBV10-2; clone_size: NA; cdr3_aa: CASRREQGNYGYTF; cdr3_nt: TGCGCCAGCAGAAGAGAACAGGGGAACTATGGCTACACCTTC
j_call: TRBJ2-3; d_call: TRBD2; v_call: TRBV4-3; clone_size: NA; cdr3_aa: CASSQDRGSGTSGGAGDTQYF; cdr3_nt: TGCGCCAGCAGCCAAGATCGGGGTTCAGGGACTAGCGGGGGGGCAGGTGATACGCAGTATTTT
j_call: TRBJ2-2; d_call: TRBD1; v_call: TRBV7-6; clone_size: few; cdr3_aa: CASSLVRTRTGETGELFF; cdr3_nt: TGTGCCAGCAGCTTAGTCAGGACCAGGACAGGGGAAACCGGGGAGCTGTTTTTT
j_call: TRBJ2-5; d_call: NA; v_call: TRBV2; clone_size: once; cdr3_aa: CASSESWRVVGETQYF; cdr3_nt: TGTGCCAGCAGTGAGAGTTGGAGGGTAGTGGGGGAGACCCAGTACTTC
j_call: TRBJ1-2; d_call: NA; v_call: TRBV7-2; clone_size: NA; cdr3_aa: CASSLYFSGVDGYTF; cdr3_nt: TGTGCCAGCAGCTTATATTTCTCAGGGGTAGATGGCTACACCTTC
j_call: TRBJ2-5; d_call: TRBD2; v_call: TRBV28; clone_size: NA; cdr3_aa: CASSDQRGTSRETQYF; cdr3_nt: TGTGCCAGCAGTGATCAGCGGGGGACCAGCAGAGAGACCCAGTACTTC
j_call: TRBJ1-5; d_call: TRBD1; v_call: TRBV28; clone_size: NA; cdr3_aa: CASTPPSTGGHQPQHF; cdr3_nt: TGTGCCAGCACCCCTCCATCGACAGGGGGCCATCAGCCCCAGCATTTT
j_call: TRBJ2-5; d_call: NA; v_call: TRBV7-2; clone_size: NA; cdr3_aa: CASSPSWGDRETQYF; cdr3_nt: TGTGCCAGCAGCCCTTCGTGGGGGGATCGAGAGACCCAGTACTTC